Presented here are 20 T cell receptor beta chains from one specimen sequenced in a study of blood T cells in healthy people across ages. Together with a sample-barcoded 5' primer, a J-beta primer mix was included in a second PCR lasting roughly 6 to 12 cycles. TCRdb re-called the 5' RACE reads through MiXCR, storing one row per CDR3 protein. Of 550,000 to 600,000 distinct CDR3 sequences listed, 25% to 30% are singletons. Sequenced sample: blood. The receptors were gathered from a woman aged 70-85 years in good health.

The chain employs TRBV19 and TRBJ2-5, with a possible D match to TRBD2 (6 bases). The J call is doubtful: the DNA matches TRBJ2-7 better. Germline CDR1 is LNHDA and CDR2 is SQIVND (reference sequence). The CDR3 spans 14 residues. In DNA, the CDR3 is TGTGCCAGTAGTACGGAGGGACGGTCCAGCGAGCAGTACTTC. Translating gives CASSTEGRSSEQYF.

This clonotype was counted a few times. The chain combines TRBV15 with TRBJ2-1; TRBD2 is a possible D gene (7 bases). The V end lost 8 bases, the J end lost 8 bases, and 13 bases lay between the germline ends. Germline V gene data show CDR1 as LNHNV and CDR2 as YYDKDF (reference sequence). This CDR3 comprises 12 residues. The CDR3 coding sequence is TGTGCCACCGGGAGGGGGAGAGATGAGCAGTTCTTC. It specifies CATGRGRDEQFF.

This clonotype was seen a few times. J is TRBJ1-4 and V is TRBV20-1; D might be TRBD1 (5 bases). The CDR3 contains 15 residues. Trimming shortened V by 3 bases and J by 3 bases, and 14 bases separated the two germline ends. Germline V gene data show CDR1 as DFQATT and CDR2 as SNEGSKA (reference sequence). CDR3 nucleotides: TGCAGTGCTAGTGACCCGAGGGGTTCTAATGAAAAACTGTTTTTT. Amino acids: CSASDPRGSNEKLFF.

CDR3 amino acids: CSARDHAGQGYNSPLHF. The DNA of the CDR3 is TGCAGTGCTAGAGATCATGCAGGACAGGGCTATAATTCACCCCTCCACTTT. The gene calls are TRBV20-1 and TRBJ1-6; 8 bases are shared with TRBD1. The length of the CDR3 is 17 residues. The germline V gene encodes CDR1 DFQATT and CDR2 SNEGSKA (reference sequence). J gave up 3 bases and V 0 bases, and 7 bases lay outside the gene matches.

J is TRBJ2-5 and V is TRBV7-9, with TRBD2 matching over 10 bases. With V trimmed by 5 bases and J by 5 bases, 11 bases remained unmatched. This CDR3 spans 16 amino acids. Germline V CDR1 and CDR2: SEHNR, FQNEAQ (reference sequence). This chain's CDR3 is CASSPGQPGLAETQYF. DNA of the CDR3: TGTGCCAGCAGCCCAGGCCAACCGGGACTAGCGGAGACCCAGTACTTC.

This chain joins TRBV29-1 and TRBJ2-5, with 8 bases lining up with TRBD1. The closer fit of TRBJ2-1 to the DNA end suggests the J call may be wrong. This CDR3 is built from 15 residues. Germline-derived CDR1 and CDR2 are SQVTM and ANQGSEA. The CDR3 bases are TGCAGCGTTGAACCCGGGCAGGGGGCTTTGGATGAGCAGTTCTTC. Translation: CSVEPGQGALDEQFF.

The genes are TRBV29-1 and TRBJ2-5; TRBD2 might be the D (5 bases). The J call may be mistaken, given a closer DNA end match to TRBJ2-7. This CDR3 has 13 amino acids. Germline values: CDR1 SQVTM, CDR2 ANQGSEA. CDR3 protein: CSVERGSAIEQYF. The CDR3 nucleotides read TGCAGCGTTGAAAGAGGGTCAGCGATCGAGCAGTACTTC.

This chain links TRBV6-2 or TRBV6-3 with TRBJ1-1, with D possibly TRBD1 on 6 matching bases. Trimming left V 8 bases short and J 5 bases short, with 18 bases between. In germline, CDR1 is MNHEY, CDR2 SVGEGT. This CDR3 has 14 residues. In DNA, the CDR3 is TGTGCCAGCTCTAGGGGGGGGAGATCGACTGAAGCTTTCTTT. Protein sequence: CASSRGGRSTEAFF.

This clonotype was seen at least ten times. J is TRBJ1-4 and V is TRBV3-1, with D maybe TRBD1 (5 bases). V lost 3 bases and J 7 bases, leaving 12 bases between the germline ends. CDR1 is LGHDT, CDR2 YNNKEL, per germline (reference sequence). The CDR3 is 14 residues long. CDR3 nucleotide sequence: TGTGCCAGCAGCCACAGGGAAAGAGGTGAAAAACTGTTTTTT. This encodes CASSHRERGEKLFF.

V is TRBV25-1 and J is TRBJ2-7; D is perhaps TRBD1 (5 bases). The length of the CDR3 is 15 residues. Germline loops: CDR1 MGHDK, CDR2 SYGVNS. Trimming stripped 8 bases from V and 1 base from J, with 18 bases between. The CDR3 nucleotides read TGTGCCAGCTCCCCCGAACCAGGGCAGTCCTACGAGCAGTACTTC. It translates to CASSPEPGQSYEQYF.

This rearrangement joins TRBV6-1 to TRBJ1-2; weak D call: TRBD1 (5 bases). The CDR3 sequence is 17 residues long. Per the germline V gene, CDR1 is MNHNS and CDR2 is SASEGT. Trimming left V 5 bases short and J 3 bases short, with 22 bases between. This CDR3 is CASSPPSPMTEYYGYTF. In DNA form, the CDR3 reads TGTGCCAGCAGTCCCCCTAGCCCTATGACAGAATACTATGGCTACACCTTC.

This clonotype was recorded a few times. This sequence joins TRBV4-3 and TRBJ1-3; D is ambiguous. CDR3 length equals 19 residues. CDR1 LGHNA and CDR2 YSLEER come from the germline V gene. The V gene lost 2 bases and the J gene lost 0 bases, with 20 bases spanning the gap. CDR3 bases: TGCGCCAGCAGCCAATTCGTCCGCGGACGGATCCTCTCTGGAAACACCATATATTTT. It is translated as CASSQFVRGRILSGNTIYF.

This clonotype was found a few times. In nucleotides, the CDR3 is TGCGCCAGCAGCCAAGAGTTAGGTGGACAGGGTTTCAATGAGCAGTTCTTC. Its translation is CASSQELGGQGFNEQFF. This rearrangement joins TRBV4-3 to TRBJ2-1; 8 nucleotides match TRBD1. V trimming: 0 bases; J trimming: 6 bases; junction bases outside the gene matches: 10. The CDR3 extends over 17 amino acids. From germline, CDR1 is LGHNA and CDR2 YSLEER.

This chain joins TRBV29-1 and TRBJ2-1; D call uncertain. CDR1 SQVTM and CDR2 ANQGSEA come from the germline V gene. CDR3 size: 13 residues. The V and J ends lost 2 bases and 7 bases respectively, with 12 bases between them. The CDR3 here is CSVERSQENEQFF. The CDR3, as DNA: TGCAGCGTTGAAAGGAGTCAGGAGAATGAGCAGTTCTTC.

In this sample, this clonotype turned up a few times. The chain links TRBV7-9 to TRBJ2-5; D gene unclear. The CDR3 runs to 12 residues. In germline, CDR1 is SEHNR, CDR2 FQNEAQ (reference sequence). Deletions cut 5 bases from V and 7 bases from J, with 11 bases between. The CDR3 DNA reads TGTGCCAGCAGCAGGGATACGGGGACCCAGTACTTC. It is translated as CASSRDTGTQYF.

About this clonotype itself: The junction departs from germline at one end; a sequencing error may be responsible. The rearrangement links TRBV4-2 to TRBJ2-3; no firm D call. The CDR3 length is 15 residues. Germline CDR1 and CDR2: LGHNA and YNFKEQ. CDR3 coding DNA: TGTGTCAGCAGCCAAGGGTCCCGTAGCACAGATACGCAGTATTTT. Its protein is CVSSQGSRSTDTQYF.

This chain uses TRBV30 with TRBJ1-2; no clear D. V lost 0 bases, J lost 3 bases, and 8 bases lay in between. The V gene's germline CDR1 is GTSNPN and CDR2 SVGIG (reference sequence). The CDR3 has 13 amino acids. CDR3 in amino acids: CAWSVPGYYGYTF. The CDR3 DNA reads as TGTGCCTGGAGTGTCCCGGGGTACTATGGCTACACCTTC.

This clonotype was observed at least ten times. The chain joins TRBV4-3 to TRBJ2-5, with TRBD2 as a possible D gene (5 bases). Germline V gene data show CDR1 as LGHNA and CDR2 as YSLEER. The length of the CDR3 is 13 residues. Trimming shortened V by 0 bases and J by 5 bases, and 7 bases separated the two germline ends. CDR3 sequence (DNA): TGCGCCAGCAGCCAAGATACGGGGGAGACCCAGTACTTC. Translation gives CASSQDTGETQYF.

V is TRBV14 and J is TRBJ2-5; TRBD1 is a possible D gene (5 bases). Germline V gene data show CDR1 as SGHDN and CDR2 as FVKESK. This CDR3 contains 16 residues. The ends were cut back, 1 base at V and 1 base at J, with 13 bases in the middle. CDR3 protein: CASSQGGTGPQETQYF. CDR3 coding DNA: TGTGCCAGCAGCCAAGGGGGAACAGGTCCCCAAGAGACCCAGTACTTC.

This clonotype has only a few counts. This chain links TRBV5-1 with TRBJ2-7; 13 bases are shared with TRBD2. From germline, CDR1 is SGHRS and CDR2 YFSETQ. The V and J ends lost 4 bases and 6 bases, in that order; junction bases with no gene match: 4. This CDR3 region has 14 residues. The CDR3 region is CASSHGTSGVEQYF. CDR3 DNA: TGCGCCAGCAGCCACGGGACTAGCGGGGTCGAGCAGTACTTC.